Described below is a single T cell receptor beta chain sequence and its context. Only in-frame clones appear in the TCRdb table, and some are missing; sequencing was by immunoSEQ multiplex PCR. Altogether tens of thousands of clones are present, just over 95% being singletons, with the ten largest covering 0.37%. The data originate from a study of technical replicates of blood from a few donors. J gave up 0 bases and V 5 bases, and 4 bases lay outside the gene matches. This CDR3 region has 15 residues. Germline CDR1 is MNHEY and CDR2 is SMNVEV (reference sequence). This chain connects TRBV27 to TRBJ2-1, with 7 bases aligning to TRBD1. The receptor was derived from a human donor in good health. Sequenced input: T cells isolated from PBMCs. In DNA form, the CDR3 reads TGTGCCAGCAGTGACAGGGAAAGCTCCTACAATGAGCAGTTCTTC. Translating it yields CASSDRESSYNEQFF.